The 7 T cell receptor beta chains in this list originate from one sample, sequenced in a study of blood T cell repertoires in COVID-19. Sequenced by immunoSEQ multiplex PCR; TCRdb stores in-frame clones only, minus some. Here the sample spans roughly 160,000 clones, over 65% being singletons. The source material was peripheral blood. The receptors derive from a woman aged 80 or older with acute or convalescent COVID-19.

The J gene is TRBJ1-1, the V gene TRBV28, with unresolved D. This CDR3 has 10 amino acids. Per the germline V gene, CDR1 is MDHEN and CDR2 is SYDVKM. Trimming took 7 bases from V and 11 from J, leaving 11 bases between them. The CDR3 coding sequence is TGTGCCAGCATTAAGGAGGGCGCTTTCTTT. Encoded protein: CASIKEGAFF.

The chain is built from TRBV2 and TRBJ2-1, with TRBD2 as a possible D gene (6 bases). V was pared by 3 bases and J by 3 bases, with 9 bases between. This CDR3 region has 14 residues. Germline V gives CDR1 SNHLY, CDR2 FYNNEI. The CDR3 bases are TGTGCCAGCAGTGATGCGGGAAGCTACAATGAGCAGTTCTTC. Translating it yields CASSDAGSYNEQFF.

This clone was counted only a few times. The chain is built from TRBV27 and TRBJ2-3; 7 bases match TRBD1. The CDR3 has 14 amino acids. Germline V gene data show CDR1 as MNHEY and CDR2 as SMNVEV (reference sequence). V lost 1 base to trimming and J lost 5 bases; unmatched junction nucleotides: 3. The DNA for the CDR3 is TGTGCCAGCAGTTTATTGGGGACAGTAGATACGCAGTATTTT. It translates to CASSLLGTVDTQYF.

This chain connects TRBV6-6 to TRBJ2-1, with D unresolved. Germline V gives CDR1 MNHNY, CDR2 SVGAGI (reference sequence). The CDR3 has 13 residues. Trimming removed 6 bases at V and 4 bases at J, with 10 bases between. The DNA of the CDR3 is TGTGCCAGCAGCCAGACACCGTACAATGAGCAGTTCTTC. Its protein product is CASSQTPYNEQFF.

This chain links TRBV5-8 with TRBJ1-4; a weak D match, TRBD1 (6 bases). Germline CDR1 is SGHTS and CDR2 is YDEGEE. This CDR3 is built from 15 residues. V was shortened by 0 bases and J by 8 bases, with 14 bases between the two germline ends. Here the CDR3 DNA reads TGTGCCAGCAGCTTGGCCGACAGGTACCGAGAAAAACTGTTTTTT. Amino acids: CASSLADRYREKLFF.

The J gene is TRBJ2-7, the V gene TRBV4-1; 8 bases map to TRBD2. The trim removed 3 bases at V and 3 bases at J, leaving 7 bases unmatched. Germline V lookup: CDR1 MGHRA, CDR2 YSYEKL. The CDR3 has 15 amino acids. CDR3 amino acids: CASSQDGGAFYEQYF. CDR3 DNA: TGCGCCAGCAGCCAGGACGGGGGGGCCTTCTACGAGCAGTACTTC.

The chain links TRBV15 to TRBJ2-3; 8 bases fit TRBD2. CDR1 LNHNV and CDR2 YYDKDF come from the germline V gene (reference sequence). This CDR3 is built from 16 residues. The J segment lost 3 bases and the V segment lost 0 bases, leaving 5 bases of the junction unmatched. Here the CDR3 DNA reads TGTGCCACCAGCAGAGATAGCGCGGGAGGTACAGATACGCAGTATTTT. It codes for CATSRDSAGGTDTQYF. The full variable domain, completed using reference TRBV15 and TRBJ2-3, is DAMVIQNPRYQVTQFGKPVTLSCSQTLNHNVMYWYQQKSSQAPKLLFHYYDKDFNNEADTPDNFQSRRPNTSFCFLDIRSPGLGDTAMYLCATSRDSAGGTDTQYFGPGTRLTVL.